The 2 T cell receptor beta chains below were found in one sample sequenced in a study of human T cells and chemical hapten exposure. TCRdb ran MiXCR on the RACE reads and lists one entry per CDR3 protein. The sample lists over 300,000 distinct CDR3 sequences, more than 4.5% occurring once. Time point: pre-sensitization, week 0. The sample's treatment: therapeutic diphenylcyclopropenone sensitization with weekly scalp DPC. The sequences come from whole blood, collected in connection with sensitization to the hapten diphenylcyclopropenone (DPC). These receptors all stem from a woman aged 45-60 years with alopecia areata. Some clones in this sample may be carry-over from other donors' samples.

The genes are TRBV7-6 and TRBJ2-1; the match to TRBD2 covers 8 bases. This CDR3 region has 13 residues. The germline V gene encodes CDR1 SGHVS and CDR2 FNYEAQ. Trimming cost V 1 base and J 10 bases; bases outside gene matches: 3. The CDR3 DNA follows: TGTGCCAGCAGCTTAGAGGTAGCGGGGGAGCAGTTCTTC. This gives the protein CASSLEVAGEQFF.

This clonotype was seen only a few times. V gene TRBV15 combines with J gene TRBJ2-2; TRBD1 aligns across 12 bases. CDR1 is LNHNV, CDR2 YYDKDF, per germline (reference sequence). Germline trimming cut 7 bases from V and 6 bases from J; bases unmatched to any gene: 6. This CDR3 comprises 15 residues. CDR3 in amino acids: CATTSGTGGPGELFF. The DNA of the CDR3 is TGTGCCACCACCTCGGGGACAGGGGGCCCCGGGGAGCTGTTTTTT.